The 19 T cell receptor beta chains below all came from one sample that was sequenced in a study of Ad26.COV2.S vaccination and SARS-CoV-2 variants. Treatment: about 20 received Ad26.COV2.S at low or high dose, single or two shots; 5 received placebo; per-sample allocation not given. Samples analyzed were those drawn on day 63 after the first vaccine or placebo injection. Data came from immunoSEQ multiplex PCR; TCRdb stores just in-frame clones and leaves some out. The repertoire holds about 680,000 clones, with 89% as singletons. This specimen was peripheral blood, taken in a trial of Ad26.COV2.S vaccine versus placebo. The receptors here all came from a person between 18 and 60 years old who received the Ad26.COV2.S COVID-19 vaccine or a placebo.

J is TRBJ1-1 and V is TRBV29-1, with no clear D. Germline lookup yields CDR1 SQVTM and CDR2 ANQGSEA. The CDR3 is 13 amino acids. Between the trimmed V and J ends, which lost 0 bases and 0 bases, there was a span of 5 bases. The CDR3 spells CSVEDSLNTEAFF. For the CDR3, the DNA is TGCAGCGTTGAAGACAGCCTGAACACTGAAGCTTTCTTT.

The V call is TRBV6-5, the J call TRBJ2-1; possible D gene TRBD1, 6 bases. Deletions cut 6 bases from V and 6 bases from J, with 12 bases between. CDR3 length equals 13 residues. In germline, CDR1 is MNHEY, CDR2 SVGAGI. The CDR3 sequence: CASRRTETNEQFF. DNA of the CDR3: TGTGCCAGCAGACGGACAGAGACCAATGAGCAGTTCTTC.

This rearrangement joins TRBV5-4 to TRBJ1-2; tentative D call: TRBD1 (6 bases). Germline V CDR1 and CDR2: SGHNT, YYREEE (reference sequence). CDR3 length: 13 residues. Trimming left V 5 bases short and J 4 bases short, with 12 bases between. The CDR3 region is CASRTQDSYGYTF. CDR3 coding DNA: TGTGCCAGCAGAACCCAGGACAGCTATGGCTACACCTTC.

The chain combines TRBV10-3 with TRBJ1-4; tentatively, D is TRBD1 (5 bases). The V gene lost 11 bases and the J gene lost 10 bases, with 14 bases spanning the gap. Per germline, CDR1 ENHRY and CDR2 SYGVKD. This CDR3 has 11 amino acids. The CDR3 DNA sequence: TGTGCCGCGCAGGGAGAGGGAAAACTGTTTTTT. This translates into CAAQGEGKLFF.

This chain links TRBV10-3 with TRBJ1-1, with D uncertain. This CDR3 is 15 amino acids long. Germline loops: CDR1 ENHRY, CDR2 SYGVKD. The V end lost 3 bases, the J end lost 3 bases, and 14 bases lay between the germline ends. The CDR3 DNA sequence: TGTGCCATCAGTGAATTTACTGGGGATGACACTGAAGCTTTCTTT. This codes for CAISEFTGDDTEAFF.

The V gene is TRBV12-3 or TRBV12-4, the J gene TRBJ1-1, with D hard to call. The CDR3 sequence is 13 residues long. V was cut by 5 bases and J by 4 bases, with 11 bases left in between. The CDR3, as DNA: TGTGCCAGCAGTACCTCAGCGGGCACTGAAGCTTTCTTT. This encodes CASSTSAGTEAFF.

The chain carries TRBV30 and TRBJ1-1; D gene ambiguous. Germline CDR1 GTSNPN, CDR2 SVGIG (reference sequence). Trimming left V 6 bases short and J 6 bases short, with 11 bases between. This CDR3 has 11 amino acids. CDR3 nucleotides: TGTGCCTGTCAGGTGGCCCCTGAAGCTTTCTTT. It specifies CACQVAPEAFF.

V gene TRBV5-6 combines with J gene TRBJ1-5, with unresolved D. The germline CDR1 and CDR2 sequences are SGHDT and YYEEEE. This CDR3 spans 14 amino acids. Between the trimmed V and J ends, which lost 1 base and 6 bases, there was a span of 11 bases. CDR3 region: CASSLLRDGQPQHF. DNA of the CDR3: TGTGCCAGCAGCTTGTTGAGGGATGGTCAGCCCCAGCATTTT.

The rearrangement links TRBV6-5 to TRBJ2-7; a possible D gene is TRBD2 (6 bases). CDR3 length equals 14 residues. With 3 bases removed from V and 4 bases from J, the gap between germline ends came to 13 bases. Germline assignment: CDR1 MNHEY and CDR2 SVGAGI. CDR3: CASSYKEGGYEQYF. The DNA of the CDR3 is TGTGCCAGCAGTTATAAGGAGGGTGGGTACGAGCAGTACTTC.

The chain combines TRBV27 with TRBJ1-5, with a weak D call TRBD1 (6 bases). The germline CDR1 and CDR2 sequences are MNHEY and SMNVEV (reference sequence). CDR3 length: 13 residues. V was cut by 5 bases and J by 7 bases, with 12 bases left in between. The CDR3 sequence: CASSPLQGQPQHF. The DNA for the CDR3 is TGTGCCAGCAGTCCATTACAGGGACAGCCCCAGCATTTT.

The gene calls are TRBV7-9 and TRBJ1-4; the D is unclear. The V and J ends lost 5 bases and 8 bases respectively, with 12 bases between them. The CDR3 totals 13 residues. Germline V gene data show CDR1 as SEHNR and CDR2 as FQNEAQ (reference sequence). The CDR3 nucleotides read TGTGCCAGCAGCAGCCGGTCCGGGGAAAAACTGTTTTTT. This sequence encodes CASSSRSGEKLFF.

The genes are TRBV6-5 and TRBJ2-7; D remains unclear. The V end was cut by 6 bases, the J end by 2 bases, with 8 bases between. The CDR3 runs 12 residues. The germline V gene has CDR1 MNHEY and CDR2 SVGAGI. As DNA, the CDR3 is TGTGCCAGCAGCCGGACCCCCTACGAGCAGTACTTC. It encodes CASSRTPYEQYF.

Only a few counts were recorded for this clone. Other DNA sequences in this sample translate to the same CDR3. This chain connects TRBV5-4 to TRBJ1-6; 8 bases align to TRBD1. The germline V gene has CDR1 SGHNT and CDR2 YYREEE (reference sequence). Trimming at V came to 0 bases and at J to 7 bases, leaving 0 bases not matched to a gene. CDR3 length: 14 amino acids. CDR3 nucleotide sequence: TGTGCCAGCAGCTTGGACAGGGGGAATTCACCCCTCCACTTT. Amino acids: CASSLDRGNSPLHF.

This clone was found once. The chain employs TRBV30 and TRBJ2-7, with D perhaps matching TRBD2 (7 bases). The CDR3 spans 12 residues. Germline V CDR1 and CDR2: GTSNPN, SVGIG (reference sequence). The V gene lost 1 base and the J gene lost 9 bases, with 13 bases spanning the gap. CDR3 in amino acids: CAWSGEGVGQYF. The DNA of the CDR3 is TGTGCCTGGAGTGGGGAGGGGGTCGGGCAGTACTTC. Combining the CDR3 with reference TRBV30 and TRBJ2-7 gives the whole variable domain SQTIHQWPATLVQPVGSPLSLECTVEGTSNPNLYWYRQAAGRGLQLLFYSVGIGQISSEVPQNLSASRPQDRQFILSSKKLLLSDSGFYLCAWSGEGVGQYFGPGTRLTVT.

The gene calls are TRBV6-5 and TRBJ2-7; TRBD2 matches at 8 bases. The CDR3 totals 14 residues. Trimming cost V 1 base and J 4 bases; bases outside gene matches: 3. Germline values: CDR1 MNHEY, CDR2 SVGAGI. CDR3 sequence: CASSYFRGGYEQYF. CDR3 bases: TGTGCCAGCAGTTACTTCCGCGGGGGGTACGAGCAGTACTTC.

The V and J genes are TRBV19 and TRBJ1-2; D is uncertain. CDR3 length: 14 amino acids. CDR1 LNHDA and CDR2 SQIVND come from the germline V gene (reference sequence). Trimming took 5 bases from V and 3 from J, leaving 13 bases between them. CDR3 residues: CASSRLGQDYGYTF. Here the CDR3 DNA reads TGTGCCAGTAGTCGGCTTGGGCAGGACTATGGCTACACCTTC.

The chain joins TRBV5-1 to TRBJ2-1; 8 bases line up with TRBD1. Per germline, CDR1 SGHRS and CDR2 YFSETQ. V trimming: 4 bases; J trimming: 9 bases; junction bases outside the gene matches: 9. CDR3 size: 14 residues. The CDR3 bases are TGCGCCAGCAGCAACAGACAGGGGCCGAGTGAGCAGTTCTTC. Translated, it gives CASSNRQGPSEQFF.

This clone was counted a single time. The chain carries TRBV5-6 and TRBJ2-5, with a possible D match to TRBD2 (5 bases). CDR3 length equals 15 residues. Germline CDR1 and CDR2: SGHDT and YYEEEE. Trimming took off 1 base at V and 2 bases at J, with 12 bases between the two ends. CDR3 in DNA: TGTGCCAGCAGCTTGTCTTTGGGAGTTCAAGAGACCCAGTACTTC. Translation: CASSLSLGVQETQYF.

This chain uses TRBV6-2 or TRBV6-3 with TRBJ1-1, with TRBD1 matching 7 bases. Germline V gene sequence: CDR1 MNHEY, CDR2 SVGEGT. Trimming at V came to 5 bases and at J to 1 base, leaving 4 bases not matched to a gene. This CDR3 has 14 residues. CDR3 nucleotides: TGTGCCAGCAGTACCCAGGGGGGGAACACTGAAGCTTTCTTT. Translating it yields CASSTQGGNTEAFF.